The subject of this entry is one T cell receptor beta chain. This entry comes from a study of control samples from healthy donors and cancer patients. Trimming took off 1 base at V and 3 bases at J, with 10 bases between the two ends. CDR1 is SQVTM, CDR2 ANQGSEA, per germline. The CDR3 is made up of 14 amino acids. The table came from immunoSEQ multiplex PCR; TCRdb's copy has only in-frame clones and leaves some out. The profile shows about 160,000 clones, over 95% of them singletons. The chain combines TRBV29-1 with TRBJ2-4; unclear D gene. The source of this sequence is a woman aged 25 to 45 in good health. Sequenced sample: blood. CDR3 in amino acids: CSVEGWGSKNIQYF. The CDR3 coding sequence is TGCAGCGTTGAAGGGTGGGGAAGCAAAAACATTCAGTACTTC.